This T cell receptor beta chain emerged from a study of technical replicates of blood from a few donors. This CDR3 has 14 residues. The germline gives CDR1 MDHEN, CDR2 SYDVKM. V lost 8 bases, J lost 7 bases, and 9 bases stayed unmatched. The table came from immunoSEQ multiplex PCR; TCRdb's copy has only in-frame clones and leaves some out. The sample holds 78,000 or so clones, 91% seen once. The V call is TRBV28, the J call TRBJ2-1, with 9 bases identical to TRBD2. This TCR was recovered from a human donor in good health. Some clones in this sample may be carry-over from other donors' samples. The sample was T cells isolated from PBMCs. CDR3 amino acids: CASGGLAGTNEQFF. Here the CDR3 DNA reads TGTGCCAGCGGTGGTCTAGCGGGAACTAATGAGCAGTTCTTC.